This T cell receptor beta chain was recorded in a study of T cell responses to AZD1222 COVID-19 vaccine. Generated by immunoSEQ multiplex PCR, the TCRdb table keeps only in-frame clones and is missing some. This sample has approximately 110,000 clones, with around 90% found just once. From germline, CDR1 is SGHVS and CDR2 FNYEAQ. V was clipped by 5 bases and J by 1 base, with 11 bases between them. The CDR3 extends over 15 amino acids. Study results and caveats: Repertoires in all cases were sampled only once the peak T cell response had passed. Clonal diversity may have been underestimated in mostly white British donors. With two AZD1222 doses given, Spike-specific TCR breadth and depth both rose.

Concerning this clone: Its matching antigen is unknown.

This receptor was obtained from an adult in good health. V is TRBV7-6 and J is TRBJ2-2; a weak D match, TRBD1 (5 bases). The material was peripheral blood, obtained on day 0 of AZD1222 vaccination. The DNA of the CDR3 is TGTGCCAGCAGCCCCTGGCAGGGGAACACCGGGGAGCTGTTTTTT. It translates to CASSPWQGNTGELFF.